Below are 17 T cell receptor beta chains sequenced from a single sample in a study of T-cell memory formation after mild COVID-19. TCRdb re-called the 5' RACE reads through MiXCR, storing one row per CDR3 protein. The sample records hundreds of thousands of distinct CDR3 sequences, 20% being singletons. The sequenced material came from PBMCs or a T cell subset sorted from them (not recorded which). These receptors were taken from a man between 18 and 29 years old who had mild COVID-19 (a few samples of this study predate the infection). Cell type and time point are not known.

This clonotype was detected only a few times. V and J are TRBV11-2 and TRBJ2-3; TRBD2 aligns across 10 bases. This CDR3 region has 16 residues. Germline CDR1 reads SGHAT; CDR2 reads FQNNGV. V dropped 1 base and J dropped 5; count of bases not matched to a gene: 6. CDR3 region: CASSLVFLAGEDTQYF. CDR3 DNA sequence: TGTGCCAGCAGCTTAGTCTTCCTAGCGGGGGAAGATACGCAGTATTTT. The full variable domain, rest sourced from reference TRBV11-2 and TRBJ2-3, is EAGVAQSPRYKIIEKRQSVAFWCNPISGHATLYWYQQILGQGPKLLIQFQNNGVVDDSQLPKDRFSAERLKGVDSTLKIQPAKLEDSAVYLCASSLVFLAGEDTQYFGPGTRLTVL.

This clonotype was observed a few times. The chain uses TRBV5-4 and TRBJ2-1, with 10 bases that match TRBD2. J was trimmed by 5 bases and V by 5 bases; bases with no gene match: 7. This CDR3 is 15 amino acids long. CDR1 SGHNT and CDR2 YYREEE come from the germline V gene (reference sequence). This chain's CDR3 is CASSRQGLADNEQFF. In DNA form, the CDR3 reads TGTGCCAGCAGTCGGCAAGGACTAGCGGACAATGAGCAGTTCTTC.

The V and J genes are TRBV7-9 and TRBJ2-3, with no clear D. The CDR3 length is 11 residues. V shed 10 bases and J shed 2 bases, with 7 bases lying between them. Germline CDR1 SEHNR, CDR2 FQNEAQ (reference sequence). In DNA, the CDR3 is TGTGCCACCACCCACACAGATACGCAGTATTTT. Amino acids: CATTHTDTQYF.

This clonotype was observed a few times. The V and J genes are TRBV4-3 and TRBJ2-2, with unresolved D. Trimming removed 2 bases from V and 1 base from J, with 8 bases in between. Germline lookup yields CDR1 LGHNA and CDR2 YSLEER. The CDR3 runs to 15 residues. CDR3 loop: CASSQRAGNTGELFF. The CDR3 DNA follows: TGCGCCAGCAGCCAAAGGGCAGGGAACACCGGGGAGCTGTTTTTT.

The chain employs TRBV20-1 and TRBJ1-2, with D possibly matching TRBD1 (5 bases). The germline gives CDR1 DFQATT, CDR2 SNEGSKA (reference sequence). The CDR3 extends over 13 amino acids. V lost 3 bases and J 2 bases, leaving 10 bases between the germline ends. The CDR3 coding sequence is TGCAGTGCTAGTTTGCAGGGAAACTATGGCTACACCTTC. Its translation is CSASLQGNYGYTF.

The genes are TRBV7-9 and TRBJ1-3, with D possibly being TRBD1 (6 bases). CDR3 length: 15 residues. Germline-derived CDR1 and CDR2 are SEHNR and FQNEAQ (reference sequence). Between the trimmed V and J ends, which lost 4 bases and 4 bases, there was a span of 14 bases. CDR3 sequence reads: CASSSAAGAGNTIYF. The CDR3 DNA reads as TGTGCCAGCAGCTCGGCGGCAGGGGCCGGAAACACCATATATTTT.

A few counts support this clonotype. This chain joins TRBV6-6 and TRBJ2-2, with D uncertain. The CDR3 has 16 residues. Germline lookup yields CDR1 MNHNY and CDR2 SVGAGI (reference sequence). Trimming left V 5 bases short and J 2 bases short, with 15 bases between. The chain's CDR3 is CASSTRSSQNTGELFF. In DNA, the CDR3 is TGTGCCAGCAGTACTCGGTCCTCCCAAAACACCGGGGAGCTGTTTTTT.

This clonotype was counted between two and nine times. The chain is built from TRBV5-1 and TRBJ2-1, with D perhaps TRBD2 (5 bases). V dropped 3 bases and J dropped 0 bases, with 13 bases sitting between them. Germline V gives CDR1 SGHRS, CDR2 YFSETQ. CDR3 length: 16 residues. CDR3 in amino acids: CASSSSGGYSYNEQFF. The CDR3 nucleotides read TGCGCCAGCAGCTCCAGCGGAGGTTACTCCTACAATGAGCAGTTCTTC.

This clonotype was recorded at least ten times. The rearrangement links TRBV5-6 to TRBJ2-5, with 11 nucleotides matching TRBD2. The germline gives CDR1 SGHDT, CDR2 YYEEEE. CDR3 length: 14 residues. The junction had 8 bases not matched to a gene; V was cut back by 4 bases and J by 9 bases. The CDR3 protein is CASSQTSGVGPQYF. The DNA of the CDR3 is TGTGCCAGCAGCCAGACTAGCGGGGTCGGGCCCCAGTACTTC. Based on the CDR3 plus reference TRBV5-6 and TRBJ2-5, the full variable domain is DAGVTQSPTHLIKTRGQQVTLRCSPKSGHDTVSWYQQALGQGPQFIFQYYEEEERQRGNFPDRFSGHQFPNYSSELNVNALLLGDSALYLCASSQTSGVGPQYFGPGTRLLVL.

CDR3 DNA: TGCGCCAGCAGCCAAGGCCGCCCCTTTAGACAGGGGTTGGCCTCGAACACTGAAGCTTTCTTT. As protein: CASSQGRPFRQGLASNTEAFF. This chain links TRBV4-1 with TRBJ1-1, with 8 bases lining up with TRBD1. Per germline, CDR1 MGHRA and CDR2 YSYEKL. Losses at the gene ends were 1 base for V and 1 base for J; bases not matched to a gene: 20. The CDR3 totals 21 residues.

The V call is TRBV7-6, the J call TRBJ2-1; D call uncertain. Germline lookup yields CDR1 SGHVS and CDR2 FNYEAQ. The CDR3 is 16 amino acids. V dropped 5 bases and J dropped 4 bases, with 18 bases sitting between them. The CDR3 bases are TGTGCCAGCAGCCCCTCCCAGGATCGCAGTTACAATGAGCAGTTCTTC. This codes for CASSPSQDRSYNEQFF.

This clonotype was detected ten times or more. The chain recombines TRBV27 with TRBJ1-5; no reliable D call. The V end was cut by 3 bases, the J end by 0 bases, with 6 bases between. The germline CDR1 and CDR2 sequences are MNHEY and SMNVEV (reference sequence). CDR3 length: 14 residues. In DNA form, the CDR3 reads TGTGCCAGCAGTTTGAAGAGTAGCAATCAGCCCCAGCATTTT. This translates into CASSLKSSNQPQHF.

The V gene is TRBV7-2, the J gene TRBJ1-2; possibly TRBD1 for D (5 bases). The CDR3 contains 13 residues. CDR1 and CDR2 (germline): SGHTA, FQGNSA. V lost 5 bases to trimming and J lost 4 bases, with 11 bases between them. The CDR3 here is CASSAQGTYGYTF. CDR3 in DNA: TGTGCCAGCAGCGCACAAGGGACCTATGGCTACACCTTC.

This clonotype was detected ten times or more. The V call is TRBV6-2 or TRBV6-3, the J call TRBJ2-5; D is unresolved. This CDR3 contains 10 residues. Germline CDR1 reads MNHEY; CDR2 reads SVGEGT. Trimming removed 8 bases from V and 5 bases from J, with 6 bases in between. The CDR3 region is CASARETQYF. The CDR3 coding sequence is TGTGCCAGCGCAAGGGAGACCCAGTACTTC.

Only one count was recorded for this clonotype. Just one base apart from a much larger clone, this may be a read error. The chain recombines TRBV12-3 or TRBV12-4 with TRBJ1-3; a possible D gene is TRBD1 (5 bases). Trimming pared 1 base from V and 2 bases from J, leaving 6 bases between. The CDR3 is 14 residues long. The CDR3 DNA is TGTGCCAGCAGTTTAGGGGACGCTGGAAACACCATATATTTT. It specifies CASSLGDAGNTIYF.

The V call is TRBV6-2 or TRBV6-3, the J call TRBJ2-1; 10 nucleotides line up with TRBD2. The ends lost 6 bases at V and 8 bases at J; junction bases unmatched: 7. The CDR3 is 14 residues long. Germline V gene lookup returns CDR1 MNHEY and CDR2 SVGEGT. Here the CDR3 DNA reads TGTGCCAGCAGGGAGCGGGGGGGCAGGTATGAGCAGTTCTTC. It encodes CASRERGGRYEQFF.

There are a few counts of this clonotype. CDR3 sequence reads: CASSSSLDREQYV. In nucleotides, the CDR3 is TGTGCCAGCAGTTCATCGCTCGACCGGGAGCAGTACGTC. The rearrangement links TRBV12-3 or TRBV12-4 to TRBJ2-7, with no clear D. V shed 4 bases and J shed 7 bases, with 14 bases lying between them. This CDR3 has 13 residues.